One T cell receptor (beta chain) is described in this entry. The record originates from a study of HIV-infected patients and healthy controls. Germline lookup yields CDR1 ENHRY and CDR2 SYGVKD. Trimming took 4 bases from V and 6 from J; bases not matched to a gene: 7. The CDR3 runs 14 residues. TCRdb called the 5' RACE reads again in MiXCR, with one record for every CDR3 protein. The sample lists 55,000 to 70,000 distinct CDR3 sequences; 15% to 20% were seen once. The TCR comes from a human donor in good health. V gene TRBV10-3 combines with J gene TRBJ2-7; 9 nucleotides line up with TRBD1. The sequenced sample consisted of CD4+ T cells from blood. CDR3 in DNA: TGTGCCATCAGTGGGACAGGGGACCACCTCGAGCAGTACTTC. Translating gives CAISGTGDHLEQYF.